What follows describes a single T cell receptor (beta chain). Antigen unknown. PCR was performed using 60 Vbeta and 13 Jbeta primers. The data were produced by immunoSEQ multiplex PCR, yet TCRdb's version contains in-frame clones alone and is incomplete. The sample carries tens of thousands of clones, approximately 81% recorded once. The V gene's germline CDR1 is MNHNS and CDR2 SASEGT. There are 15 residues in the CDR3. The junction had 8 bases not matched to a gene; V was cut back by 4 bases and J by 5 bases. The data stem from a study of cytomegalovirus exposure and HLA in healthy donors. Study information: Of the donors genotyped, approximately 400 in all, 75% to 90% fell in the Caucasian-associated ancestry cluster. Study-level points and caveats: Reportedly, TCR beta sequences accurately predicted HLA-A and HLA-B alleles in most subjects. About 87% or about 30% of the time was how often most TCR beta V segments were productive, according to an earlier analysis. Later analysis placed DRB1 highest and HLA-C lowest in TCR association rates, which differed by HLA locus.

The chain combines TRBV6-1 with TRBJ2-7, with 10 bases aligning to TRBD2. The sequence was collected from a woman aged 18-29 years in good health and CMV-seronegative. The specimen was PBMCs. The CDR3 region has the DNA TGTGCCAGCAGTGGGGAGGCTAGCGGGAGCGACGAGCAGTACTTC. This translates into CASSGEASGSDEQYF.